One sample yielded the 30 T cell receptor beta chains listed below, sequenced in a study of T cell changes during pregnancy in multiple sclerosis. Only in-frame clones appear in the TCRdb table, and some are missing; sequencing was by immunoSEQ multiplex PCR. The sample includes approximately 41,000 clones, approximately 91% seen only once; the top ten take less than 1.5%. Sequences were obtained from PBMCs (not recorded whether the cells were cultured). These receptors came from a female donor with multiple sclerosis, enrolled in a pregnancy study.

The V call is TRBV9, the J call TRBJ1-3, with TRBD1 identical over 7 bases. The CDR3 has 17 amino acids. J was trimmed by 0 bases and V by 3 bases; bases with no gene match: 9. Looked up from germline, CDR1 is SGDLS and CDR2 is YYNGEE. The CDR3 DNA reads as TGTGCCAGCAGCGCCAGGACAGGATACAGCTCTGGAAACACCATATATTTT. As protein: CASSARTGYSSGNTIYF. The complete variable domain, with remaining parts taken from reference TRBV9 and TRBJ1-3, reads DSGVTQTPKHLITATGQRVTLRCSPRSGDLSVYWYQQSLDQGLQFLIQYYNGEERAKGNILERFSAQQFPDLHSELNLSSLELGDSALYFCASSARTGYSSGNTIYFGEGSWLTVV.

The chain has TRBV9 and TRBJ2-7; TRBD2 matches 7 bases. The CDR3 is 15 residues long. CDR1 and CDR2 (germline): SGDLS, YYNGEE. After removal of 0 bases from V and 2 bases from J, the junction contained 5 bases not matched to a gene. The CDR3 coding sequence is TGTGCCAGCAGCGTAGGAGCTAGCGGAGCCTACGAGCAGTACTTC. Its translation: CASSVGASGAYEQYF.

The V call is TRBV5-5, the J call TRBJ2-2; 7 bases match TRBD1. The CDR3 totals 16 residues. Germline V gene data show CDR1 as SGHKS and CDR2 as YYEKEE (reference sequence). Losses at the gene ends were 4 bases for V and 1 base for J; bases not matched to a gene: 7. The CDR3 nucleotides read TGTGCCAGCAGCCCCACCTGGACAGGGAACACCGGGGAGCTGTTTTTT. This codes for CASSPTWTGNTGELFF.

V usage is TRBV2 and J usage is TRBJ2-5, with unresolved D. This CDR3 contains 14 residues. Germline-derived CDR1 and CDR2 are SNHLY and FYNNEI. Trimming stripped 2 bases from V and 4 bases from J, with 11 bases between. CDR3 protein: CASSELRDGETQYF. For the CDR3, the DNA is TGTGCCAGCAGTGAACTTAGAGATGGAGAGACCCAGTACTTC.

This chain links TRBV4-3 with TRBJ1-5, with no clear D. Between the trimmed V and J ends, which lost 0 bases and 0 bases, there was a span of 9 bases. The CDR3 contains 16 residues. The germline V gene encodes CDR1 LGHNA and CDR2 YSLEER. This chain's CDR3 is CASSQDPGNSNQPQHF. The DNA of the CDR3 is TGCGCCAGCAGCCAAGACCCGGGGAATAGCAATCAGCCCCAGCATTTT.

The chain couples TRBV5-6 to TRBJ1-5; D is uncertain. Germline CDR1 SGHDT, CDR2 YYEEEE. The CDR3 covers 16 residues. V lost 2 bases and J 2 bases, leaving 14 bases between the germline ends. The CDR3 coding sequence is TGTGCCAGCAGCTTCGGTCGACGATCGGGCAATCAGCCCCAGCATTTT. Translated, it gives CASSFGRRSGNQPQHF. The whole variable domain, filled in from reference TRBV5-6 and TRBJ1-5, reads DAGVTQSPTHLIKTRGQQVTLRCSPKSGHDTVSWYQQALGQGPQFIFQYYEEEERQRGNFPDRFSGHQFPNYSSELNVNALLLGDSALYLCASSFGRRSGNQPQHFGDGTRLSIL.

V is TRBV29-1 and J is TRBJ2-7, with 7 bases aligning to TRBD2. The V gene end was trimmed by 7 bases and the J gene end by 4 bases; junction bases not matched to a gene: 7. The germline gives CDR1 SQVTM, CDR2 ANQGSEA. There are 12 residues in the CDR3. CDR3: CSAGSGSYEQYF. The DNA of the CDR3 is TGCAGCGCCGGTAGCGGGTCTTACGAGCAGTACTTC.

V is TRBV6-1 and J is TRBJ1-2, with D uncertain. CDR1 and CDR2 from the germline V gene are MNHNS and SASEGT. CDR3 length: 10 residues. The V end lost 6 bases, the J end lost 3 bases, and 2 bases lay between the germline ends. Written as DNA, the CDR3 is TGTGCCAGCAGCCACTATGGCTACACCTTC. This sequence encodes CASSHYGYTF.

This clone has just a few counts. The chain links TRBV27 to TRBJ1-5; TRBD1 matches at 8 bases. The germline CDR1 and CDR2 sequences are MNHEY and SMNVEV (reference sequence). V dropped 6 bases and J dropped 7; count of bases not matched to a gene: 5. The CDR3 runs 13 residues. CDR3 sequence: CASSRTGSQPQHF. CDR3 in DNA: TGTGCCAGCAGCCGGACAGGGAGCCAGCCCCAGCATTTT.

The rearrangement uses TRBV30 and TRBJ1-5; D may be TRBD1 (6 bases). This CDR3 has 13 residues. V lost 1 base and J 5 bases, leaving 9 bases between the germline ends. The germline V gene has CDR1 GTSNPN and CDR2 SVGIG (reference sequence). The CDR3 DNA sequence: TGTGCCTGGAGTGGGACAGAAGATCAGCCCCAGCATTTT. Protein: CAWSGTEDQPQHF.

The V call is TRBV28, the J call TRBJ2-3; D remains unclear. The CDR3 runs 14 residues. Trimming cost V 4 bases and J 1 base, with 9 bases left between them. In germline, CDR1 is MDHEN, CDR2 SYDVKM. The CDR3 loop reads CASSSEQRTDTQYF. CDR3 bases: TGTGCCAGCAGTTCCGAACAGCGCACAGATACGCAGTATTTT.

The chain links TRBV19 to TRBJ2-1; 10 bases are shared with TRBD2. The trim removed 10 bases at V and 1 base at J, leaving 4 bases unmatched. Per germline, CDR1 LNHDA and CDR2 SQIVND (reference sequence). The CDR3 totals 14 residues. CDR3 bases: TGTGCCACCGAGCGGGAGGGTTCCTACAATGAGCAGTTCTTC. This translates into CATEREGSYNEQFF.

V usage is TRBV7-3 and J usage is TRBJ1-3; D gene uncertain. There are 13 residues in the CDR3. Trimming pared 1 base from V and 2 bases from J, leaving 3 bases between. Germline assignment: CDR1 SGHTA and CDR2 FQGTGA. CDR3 DNA sequence: TGTGCCAGCAGCTTAAAGCCTGGAAACACCATATATTTT. It yields the protein CASSLKPGNTIYF.

The rearrangement joins TRBV11-3 to TRBJ2-3; D remains ambiguous. Trimming left V 2 bases short and J 3 bases short, with 6 bases between. The CDR3 consists of 13 residues. The germline CDR1 and CDR2 sequences are SGHNT and YENEEA. The DNA of the CDR3 is TGTGCCAGCAGCTTAACATGGACAGATACGCAGTATTTT. This encodes CASSLTWTDTQYF.

Only one count was recorded for this clone. The J gene is TRBJ2-3, the V gene TRBV6-6; D may be TRBD1 (5 bases). Trimming pared 2 bases from V and 3 bases from J, leaving 12 bases between. The CDR3 spans 15 residues. Germline values: CDR1 MNHNY, CDR2 SVGAGI (reference sequence). This CDR3 is CASSYAQGMTDTQYF. The CDR3 nucleotides are TGTGCCAGCAGTTACGCCCAGGGAATGACAGATACGCAGTATTTT.

This clone was seen only a few times. This chain uses TRBV2 with TRBJ2-7; 9 bases align to TRBD2. The ends lost 3 bases at V and 7 bases at J; junction bases unmatched: 7. This CDR3 comprises 14 residues. Germline-derived CDR1 and CDR2 are SNHLY and FYNNEI. The CDR3 reads CASSEVSGSGEQYF. The CDR3, as DNA: TGTGCCAGCAGTGAGGTTAGCGGGAGTGGGGAGCAGTACTTC.

V and J are TRBV4-2 and TRBJ2-7; a weak D match, TRBD1 (6 bases). Deletions cut 0 bases from V and 2 bases from J, with 11 bases between. CDR1 is LGHNA and CDR2 is YNFKEQ in the germline V gene. This CDR3 is 15 amino acids long. The CDR3 DNA follows: TGTGCCAGCAGCCAAGACCCGACAGGCCCCTACGAGCAGTACTTC. Its translation is CASSQDPTGPYEQYF.

CDR3 protein: CASSFTSGTSDTQYF. For the CDR3, the DNA is TGCGCCAGCAGCTTTACTAGCGGGACGTCAGATACGCAGTATTTT. V gene TRBV5-1 combines with J gene TRBJ2-3, with 10 bases matching TRBD2. J gave up 4 bases and V 2 bases, and 4 bases lay outside the gene matches. This CDR3 has 15 amino acids. The germline CDR1 and CDR2 sequences are SGHRS and YFSETQ.

In nucleotides, the CDR3 is TGTGCCAGCAGCTCAGGACTAGCGGGGTCTTTCACAGATACGCAGTATTTT. This encodes CASSSGLAGSFTDTQYF. The V call is TRBV7-2, the J call TRBJ2-3; 12 bases fit TRBD2. Trimming removed 4 bases from V and 2 bases from J; junction bases left unmatched: 7. Looked up from germline, CDR1 is SGHTA and CDR2 is FQGNSA. The CDR3 contains 17 residues.

The genes are TRBV6-5 and TRBJ1-1, with D possibly TRBD1 on 5 matching bases. Trimming removed 2 bases from V and 6 bases from J, with 19 bases in between. There are 16 residues in the CDR3. Germline V CDR1 and CDR2: MNHEY, SVGAGI. The CDR3 sequence is CASSYGGDGRDPEAFF. The CDR3 nucleotides read TGTGCCAGCAGTTACGGAGGGGATGGTCGGGACCCTGAAGCTTTCTTT.

This clone was observed a handful of times. The chain carries TRBV6-1 and TRBJ2-6; D not resolved. V dropped 1 base and J dropped 0 bases, with 4 bases sitting between them. Germline V gives CDR1 MNHNS, CDR2 SASEGT. This CDR3 is built from 15 residues. CDR3 region: CASSEEGSGANVLTF. The CDR3 DNA follows: TGTGCCAGCAGTGAAGAGGGCTCTGGGGCCAACGTCCTGACTTTC.

The J gene is TRBJ2-2, the V gene TRBV10-3, with unresolved D. CDR1 is ENHRY, CDR2 SYGVKD, per germline. This CDR3 has 16 amino acids. Trimming removed 2 bases at V and 0 bases at J, with 10 bases between. CDR3 loop: CAISEGLPANTGELFF. The CDR3, as DNA: TGTGCCATCAGTGAGGGTCTTCCTGCGAACACCGGGGAGCTGTTTTTT.

J is TRBJ1-4 and V is TRBV5-1; possibly TRBD1 for D (5 bases). This CDR3 is built from 15 residues. Between the trimmed V and J ends, which lost 0 bases and 0 bases, there was a span of 6 bases. Germline V gene lookup returns CDR1 SGHRS and CDR2 YFSETQ. CDR3 sequence reads: CASSLGQTTNEKLFF. The DNA for the CDR3 is TGCGCCAGCAGCTTGGGACAGACAACTAATGAAAAACTGTTTTTT.

This chain connects TRBV11-2 to TRBJ2-7, with D perhaps assigned TRBD1 or TRBD2 (6 bases each). CDR3 length: 16 amino acids. V lost 6 bases, J lost 0 bases, and 18 bases lay in between. The germline V gene has CDR1 SGHAT and CDR2 FQNNGV. CDR3 nucleotides: TGTGCCAGCAGGTATACAGGGAGGCACAGCTCCTACGAGCAGTACTTC. The encoded protein is CASRYTGRHSSYEQYF.

Notes on this clone: Other DNA sequences from this sample encode an identical CDR3 as well. This chain connects TRBV5-1 to TRBJ2-5; 7 nucleotides agree with TRBD1. V shed 0 bases, J shed 5 bases, and the junction held 4 bases outside the gene matches. The CDR3 sequence is 14 residues long. From germline, CDR1 is SGHRS and CDR2 YFSETQ. The CDR3 spells CASSLGQGGETQYF. CDR3 bases: TGCGCCAGCAGCTTGGGACAGGGCGGGGAGACCCAGTACTTC.

This clone was recorded once. This chain connects TRBV10-3 to TRBJ2-2; D remains ambiguous. V lost 6 bases and J 6 bases, leaving 8 bases between the germline ends. Per germline, CDR1 ENHRY and CDR2 SYGVKD. The CDR3 has 12 amino acids. The CDR3 reads CAISDAAGELFF. The DNA for the CDR3 is TGTGCCATCAGCGATGCTGCCGGGGAGCTGTTTTTT.

This clone was seen only once. The chain has TRBV13 and TRBJ1-1; 9 nucleotides line up with TRBD1. V shed 5 bases, J shed 5 bases, and the junction held 9 bases outside the gene matches. Looked up from germline, CDR1 is PRHDT and CDR2 is FYEKMQ (reference sequence). CDR3 length: 15 residues. The CDR3: CASSVNRGQGTEAFF. The CDR3 bases are TGTGCCAGCAGCGTAAACAGGGGGCAGGGTACTGAAGCTTTCTTT.

The chain links TRBV18 to TRBJ2-1, with D unclear. Per germline, CDR1 KGHSH and CDR2 LQKENI. This CDR3 has 13 residues. Trimming cost V 3 bases and J 4 bases, with 7 bases left between them. The CDR3 loop reads CASSPAPYNEQFF. Here the CDR3 DNA reads TGTGCCAGCTCACCCGCACCTTACAATGAGCAGTTCTTC.

The rearrangement uses TRBV30 and TRBJ2-3; the D gene is possibly TRBD2 (5 bases). V was clipped by 2 bases and J by 4 bases, with 16 bases between them. The germline gives CDR1 GTSNPN, CDR2 SVGIG (reference sequence). This CDR3 has 15 residues. CDR3 in DNA: TGTGCCTGGAGTTGGACTTCACTTGCCTCAGATACGCAGTATTTT. It translates to CAWSWTSLASDTQYF. Full variable domain (rest looked up from reference TRBV30 and TRBJ2-3): SQTIHQWPATLVQPVGSPLSLECTVEGTSNPNLYWYRQAAGRGLQLLFYSVGIGQISSEVPQNLSASRPQDRQFILSSKKLLLSDSGFYLCAWSWTSLASDTQYFGPGTRLTVL.

The J gene is TRBJ2-6, the V gene TRBV30; D unresolved. The V gene's germline CDR1 is GTSNPN and CDR2 SVGIG (reference sequence). CDR3 length equals 17 residues. V dropped 2 bases and J dropped 3 bases, with 17 bases sitting between them. As DNA, the CDR3 is TGTGCCTGGAGTCCACCTCCCTGGGGTGGTGGGGCCAACGTCCTGACTTTC. It specifies CAWSPPPWGGGANVLTF.